The sequence of this T cell receptor (beta chain) was determined in a study of blood T cell repertoires in COVID-19 (dated by TCRdb to 2020 to 2021). At the level of the whole study: The collaborator samples originated in the United States, Italy and Spain and spanned the acute and convalescent phases of COVID-19. A freely available public database, intended as a resource for researchers studying the immune response to SARS-CoV-2, is where the repertoires were released. Where available, HLA class I and class II types were taken from metadata supplied by the sample provider and were not determined by assay-based typing. Samples were obtained from the ongoing ImmuneRACE study (first 160 participants) and from 950 to 1,500 subjects provided by 6 global collaborators. The material from the prospective study consisted of cDNA or gDNA derived from T cells, B-cell-depleted T cells, or PBMCs. Deeply sampled blood TCRbeta repertoires from subjects exposed to, actively infected with, or recovered from COVID-19 were included in the dataset. Nearly every sample came with metadata listing a de-identified subject ID, COVID-19 status, age in years and sex.

Broader findings and caveats from the paper: The quantity of clinical and demographic metadata differed by source and by participant and was supplied without curation.

The immunoSEQ Assay, a bias-controlled multiplex PCR, was used to amplify TCRbeta CDR3 regions from genomic DNA. The study's processing was this. Within the assay, amplification of reference gene primers was used to estimate how many nucleated cells each sample contained. To quantify the absolute abundance of each unique TCRbeta CDR3 rearrangement, sequence reads were collapsed and filtered. Productive Simpson clonality was computed per sample as the square root of Simpson's diversity index over productive rearrangements. TCRdb retrieved this table from immuneACCESS and kept in-frame rearrangements only. Not all clones are present; in checked studies, unresolved V genes account for under half, and no reason is known for the remainder. V and J calls and clone size are given by that table; D and trimming were obtained from the DNA. A total of 160,000 or so clones appear in this sample, 84% of them only once. The ten largest account for nearly 15% of the sample.

This clone was recorded a few times. The target of this receptor is not known. It has no much larger one-base neighbor in the sample; base qualities were not kept. Participants in the prospective study were enrolled through a virtual design, were aged roughly 18 to 100 years, and lived in about 25 United States geographic areas. To assign participants to cohorts, the prospective study relied on clinical history that participants themselves reported in a screening survey and a study questionnaire. ImmuneRACE Cohort 3 recovered participants were defined by two consecutive negative NP/OP PCR tests, healthcare professional clearance, or symptom resolution. In the prospective study, mobile phlebotomists collected whole blood, serum and a nasopharyngeal or oropharyngeal swab from each participant. Participants in the prospective study had the option to provide additional blood draws and questionnaires over a roughly 2-month period. Before DNA extraction, blood samples from the prospective study were shipped at room temperature or frozen.

The CDR3 has 15 amino acids, counting the end cysteine and phenylalanine. The CDR3 DNA has 45 bases and is translated from base 1. Unmatched junction bases come to 7, with V trimmed by 5 bases and J by 3 bases. Looking up the germline V gene yields CDR1 SGHRS and CDR2 YFSETQ. Material for sequencing was PBMCs or T cells enriched from blood (not recorded which). Rearrangement joined TRBV5-1 to TRBJ2-1, and 8 junctional nucleotides match TRBD1. The clonotype comes from a man in his fifties who had recovered from COVID-19. The nucleotides read TGCGCCAGCAGGGATACAGGGGGTGGCTACAATGAGCAGTTCTTC. Translated, this is CASRDTGGGYNEQFF.